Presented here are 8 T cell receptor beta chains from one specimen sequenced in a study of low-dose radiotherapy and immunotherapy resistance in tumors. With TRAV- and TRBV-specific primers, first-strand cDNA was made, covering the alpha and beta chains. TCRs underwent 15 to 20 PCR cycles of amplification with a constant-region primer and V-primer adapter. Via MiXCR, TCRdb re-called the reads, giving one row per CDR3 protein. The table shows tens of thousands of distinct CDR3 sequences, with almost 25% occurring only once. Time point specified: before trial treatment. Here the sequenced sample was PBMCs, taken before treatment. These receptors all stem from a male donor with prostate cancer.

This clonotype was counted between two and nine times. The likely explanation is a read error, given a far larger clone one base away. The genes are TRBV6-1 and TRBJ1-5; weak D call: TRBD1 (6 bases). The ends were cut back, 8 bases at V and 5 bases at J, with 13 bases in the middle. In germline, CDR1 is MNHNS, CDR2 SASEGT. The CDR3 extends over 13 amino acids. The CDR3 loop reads CASGGRGDQPQHF. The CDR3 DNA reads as TGTGCCAGCGGGGGCAGGGGCGATCAGCCCCAGCATTTT.

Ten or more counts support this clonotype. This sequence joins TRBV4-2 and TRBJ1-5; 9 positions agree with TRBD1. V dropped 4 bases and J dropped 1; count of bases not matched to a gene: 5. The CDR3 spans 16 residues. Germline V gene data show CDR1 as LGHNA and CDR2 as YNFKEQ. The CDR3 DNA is TGTGCCAGCAGCCCAACCGGGACAGGGAGCAATCAGCCCCAGCATTTT. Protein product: CASSPTGTGSNQPQHF.

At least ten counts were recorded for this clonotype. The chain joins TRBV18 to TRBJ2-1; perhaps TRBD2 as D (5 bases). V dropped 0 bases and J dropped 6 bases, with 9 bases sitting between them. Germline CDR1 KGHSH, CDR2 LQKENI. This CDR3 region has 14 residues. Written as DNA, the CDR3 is TGTGCCAGCTCACCACCTTTCGGAGGCAATGAGCAGTTCTTC. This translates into CASSPPFGGNEQFF. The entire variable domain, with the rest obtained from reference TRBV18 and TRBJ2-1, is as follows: NAGVMQNPRHLVRRRGQEARLRCSPMKGHSHVYWYRQLPEEGLKFMVYLQKENIIDESGMPKERFSAEFPKEGPSILRIQQVVRGDSAAYFCASSPPFGGNEQFFGPGTRLTVL.

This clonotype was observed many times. CDR3 DNA sequence: TGTGCCTGGAGTACCCAACGGGGGGCAGATACGCAGTATTTT. Amino acids: CAWSTQRGADTQYF. This rearrangement joins TRBV30 to TRBJ2-3; 7 nucleotides match TRBD2. The CDR3 has 14 residues. With V trimmed by 2 bases and J by 4 bases, 6 bases remained unmatched. CDR1 is GTSNPN, CDR2 SVGIG, per germline (reference sequence).

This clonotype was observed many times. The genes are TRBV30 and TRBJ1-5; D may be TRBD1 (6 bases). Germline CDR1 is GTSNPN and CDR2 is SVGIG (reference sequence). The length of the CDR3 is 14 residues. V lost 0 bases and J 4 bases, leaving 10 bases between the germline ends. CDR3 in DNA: TGTGCCTGGAGTGTACAGACAGGTAATCAGCCCCAGCATTTT. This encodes CAWSVQTGNQPQHF.

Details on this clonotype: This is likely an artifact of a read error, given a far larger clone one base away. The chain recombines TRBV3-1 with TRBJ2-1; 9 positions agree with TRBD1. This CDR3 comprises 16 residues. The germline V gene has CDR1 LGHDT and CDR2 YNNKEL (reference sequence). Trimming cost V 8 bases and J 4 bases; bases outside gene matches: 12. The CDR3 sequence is CASCYGQGMGYNEQFF. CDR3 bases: TGTGCCAGCTGTTACGGACAGGGGATGGGGTACAATGAGCAGTTCTTC.

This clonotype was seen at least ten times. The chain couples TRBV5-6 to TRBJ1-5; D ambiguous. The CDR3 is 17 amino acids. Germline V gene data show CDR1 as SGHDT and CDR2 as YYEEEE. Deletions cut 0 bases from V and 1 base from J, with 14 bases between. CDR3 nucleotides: TGTGCCAGCAGCTTGGTGGACCTTCTAGGGAGCAATCAGCCCCAGCATTTT. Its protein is CASSLVDLLGSNQPQHF. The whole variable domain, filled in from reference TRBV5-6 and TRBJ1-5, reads DAGVTQSPTHLIKTRGQQVTLRCSPKSGHDTVSWYQQALGQGPQFIFQYYEEEERQRGNFPDRFSGHQFPNYSSELNVNALLLGDSALYLCASSLVDLLGSNQPQHFGDGTRLSIL.

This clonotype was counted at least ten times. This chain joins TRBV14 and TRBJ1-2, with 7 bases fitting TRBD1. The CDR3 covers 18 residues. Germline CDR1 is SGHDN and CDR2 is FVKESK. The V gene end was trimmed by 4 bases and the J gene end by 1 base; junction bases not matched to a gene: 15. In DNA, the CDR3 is TGTGCCAGCAGCCTATATAGTACAGGGACAGCTGGTAACTATGGCTACACCTTC. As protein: CASSLYSTGTAGNYGYTF.